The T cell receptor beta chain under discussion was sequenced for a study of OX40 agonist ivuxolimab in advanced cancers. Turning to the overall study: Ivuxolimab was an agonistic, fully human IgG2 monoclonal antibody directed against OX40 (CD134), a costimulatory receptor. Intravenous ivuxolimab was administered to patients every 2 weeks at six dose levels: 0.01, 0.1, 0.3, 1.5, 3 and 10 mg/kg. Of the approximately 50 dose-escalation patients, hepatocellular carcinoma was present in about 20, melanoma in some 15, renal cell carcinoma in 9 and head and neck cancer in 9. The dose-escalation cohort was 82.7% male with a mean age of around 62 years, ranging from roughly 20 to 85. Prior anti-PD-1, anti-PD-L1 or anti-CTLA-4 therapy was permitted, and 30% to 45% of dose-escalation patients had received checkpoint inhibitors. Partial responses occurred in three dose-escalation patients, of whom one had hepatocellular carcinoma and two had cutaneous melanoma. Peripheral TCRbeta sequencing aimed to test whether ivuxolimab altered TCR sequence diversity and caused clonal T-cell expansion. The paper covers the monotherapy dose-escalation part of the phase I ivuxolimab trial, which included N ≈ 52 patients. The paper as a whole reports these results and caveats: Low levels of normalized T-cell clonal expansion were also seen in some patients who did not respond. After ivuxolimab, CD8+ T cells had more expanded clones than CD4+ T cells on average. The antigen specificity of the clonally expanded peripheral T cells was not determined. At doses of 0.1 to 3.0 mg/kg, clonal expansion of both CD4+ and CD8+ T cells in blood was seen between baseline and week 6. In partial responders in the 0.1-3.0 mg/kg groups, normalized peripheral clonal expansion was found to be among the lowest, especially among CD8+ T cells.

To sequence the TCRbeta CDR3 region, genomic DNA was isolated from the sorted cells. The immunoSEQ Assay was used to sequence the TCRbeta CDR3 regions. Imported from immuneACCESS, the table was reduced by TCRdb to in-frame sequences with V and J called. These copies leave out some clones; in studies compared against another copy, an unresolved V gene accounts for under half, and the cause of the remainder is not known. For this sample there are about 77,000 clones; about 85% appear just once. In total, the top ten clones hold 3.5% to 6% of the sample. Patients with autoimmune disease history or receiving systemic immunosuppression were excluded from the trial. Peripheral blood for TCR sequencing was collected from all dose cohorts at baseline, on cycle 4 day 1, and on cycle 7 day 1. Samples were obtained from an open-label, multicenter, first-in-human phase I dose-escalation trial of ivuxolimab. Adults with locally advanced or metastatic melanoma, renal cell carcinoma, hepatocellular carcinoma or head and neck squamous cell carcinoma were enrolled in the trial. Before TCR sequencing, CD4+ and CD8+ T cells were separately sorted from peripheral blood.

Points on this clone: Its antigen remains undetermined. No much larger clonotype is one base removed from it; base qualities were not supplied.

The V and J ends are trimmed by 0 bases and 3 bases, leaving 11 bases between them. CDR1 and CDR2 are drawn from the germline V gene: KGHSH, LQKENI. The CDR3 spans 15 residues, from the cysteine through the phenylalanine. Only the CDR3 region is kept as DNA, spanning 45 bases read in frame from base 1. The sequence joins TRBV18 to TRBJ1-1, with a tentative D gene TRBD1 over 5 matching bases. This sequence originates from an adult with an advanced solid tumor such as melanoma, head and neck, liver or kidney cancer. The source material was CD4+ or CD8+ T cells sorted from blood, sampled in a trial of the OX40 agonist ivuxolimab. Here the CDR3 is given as CASSPPGAGYTEAFF. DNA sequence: TGTGCCAGCTCACCACCCGGGGCAGGGTACACTGAAGCTTTCTTT.